This T cell receptor beta chain appears in the sequencing data of a study of shared clonotypes between healthy human individuals. 200 to 250 ng DNA, tens of thousands of T cell genomes, went into each sorted-subset replicate PCR. Original processing notes: Junction-only immunoSEQ sequences carried no quality scores, so filtering differed. The assay was immunoSEQ multiplex PCR, and TCRdb's table has in-frame clones only and misses some. V and J calls and clone size come straight from that table; D and trimming were deduced from the DNA. Of around 2.1 million clones in the sample, 93% were seen once. CD45RO-negative, CCR7-selected cells formed the naive CD8 fraction, which excluded terminally differentiated effector memory CD45RA+ cells. V lost 5 bases to trimming and J lost 2 bases; unmatched junction nucleotides: 4. Looked up from germline, CDR1 is MNHEY and CDR2 is SMNVEV (reference sequence). This CDR3 has 14 amino acids.

As to this clone: At the DNA level, this CDR3 is encoded by other sequences in the same sample as well.

The rearrangement links TRBV27 to TRBJ2-7, with TRBD2 matching 9 bases. Material: naive CD8+ T cells from PBMCs. The receptor was isolated from a man aged 18 to 29 in good health. Some clones in this sample may be carry-over from other donors' samples. The CDR3 loop is CASSGPSGAYEQYF. CDR3 coding DNA: TGTGCCAGCAGTGGACCTAGCGGGGCCTACGAGCAGTACTTC.